The T cell receptor (beta chain) under discussion was sequenced for a study of T cells expressing NK-cell markers. The CDR3 totals 15 residues. Germline lookup yields CDR1 SGHTA and CDR2 FQGNSA. Reanalyzing the 5' RACE reads, TCRdb keeps one entry per CDR3 protein, without DNA. In all, the sample yields some 440,000 distinct CDR3 sequences. This TCR derives from a woman between 45 and 60 years old in good health. The sample taken for sequencing was blood T cells: a sorted CD56 or NKG2C T cell subset, CD4+ or CD8+ T cells, or bulk PBMC T cells (not recorded which). The J gene is TRBJ2-3, the V gene TRBV7-2; the D call from TCRdb, TRBD2, cannot be confirmed without DNA. The CDR3 loop reads CASSLISGVTDTQYF.